These 30 T cell receptor beta chains were sequenced from one sample in a study of coeliac disease. The protocol was immunoSEQ multiplex PCR, while the TCRdb copy is restricted to in-frame clones and leaves out a portion. The profile covers around 3,700 clones, with approximately 70% appearing a single time and 8% to 10% taken by the ten largest. Sequencing was performed on intraepithelial lymphocytes from the gut. These receptor sequences come from a man in his thirties or forties with celiac disease.

The V call is TRBV7-2, the J call TRBJ1-3; TRBD1 aligns across 10 bases. CDR1 is SGHTA and CDR2 is FQGNSA in the germline V gene. Trimming removed 5 bases from V and 2 bases from J; junction bases left unmatched: 6. This CDR3 has 16 residues. CDR3 sequence reads: CASSPRQGAPGNTIYF. As DNA, the CDR3 is TGTGCCAGCAGCCCTCGACAGGGGGCGCCTGGAAACACCATATATTTT.

The genes are TRBV6-6 and TRBJ2-7; no clear D gene. This CDR3 has 13 amino acids. Germline CDR1 and CDR2: MNHNY and SVGAGI (reference sequence). V dropped 8 bases and J dropped 6 bases, with 17 bases sitting between them. CDR3 sequence: CASGRLEEGEQYF. CDR3 DNA sequence: TGTGCCAGCGGTAGACTCGAAGAAGGCGAGCAGTACTTC.

The chain couples TRBV19 to TRBJ1-5; no clear D. V lost 3 bases and J 7 bases, leaving 13 bases between the germline ends. CDR3 size: 14 residues. The V gene's germline CDR1 is LNHDA and CDR2 SQIVND (reference sequence). The CDR3 spells CASSIGWEVQPQHF. The CDR3 nucleotides read TGTGCCAGTAGTATCGGCTGGGAGGTCCAGCCCCAGCATTTT.

This clone was picked up a small number of times. The chain is built from TRBV5-4 and TRBJ2-1; maybe TRBD1 (5 bases). The CDR3 spans 17 residues. Between the trimmed V and J ends, which lost 0 bases and 0 bases, there was a span of 13 bases. The germline CDR1 and CDR2 sequences are SGHNT and YYREEE (reference sequence). The CDR3 nucleotides are TGTGCCAGCAGCTTGGGGCTCCAGGGCATCTCCTACAATGAGCAGTTCTTC. Its translation is CASSLGLQGISYNEQFF.

The chain recombines TRBV29-1 with TRBJ2-5; TRBD2 might be the D (5 bases). The germline CDR1 and CDR2 sequences are SQVTM and ANQGSEA. The V end lost 2 bases, the J end lost 4 bases, and 20 bases lay between the germline ends. This CDR3 is built from 16 residues. This chain's CDR3 is CSVELPYRIAGETQYF. CDR3 coding DNA: TGCAGCGTTGAATTACCCTATAGGATCGCGGGAGAGACCCAGTACTTC. Filled out from reference TRBV29-1 and TRBJ2-5, the complete variable domain reads SAVISQKPSRDICQRGTSLTIQCQVDSQVTMMFWYRQQPGQSLTLIATANQGSEATYESGFVIDKFPISRPNLTFSTLTVSNMSPEDSSIYLCSVELPYRIAGETQYFGPGTRLLVL.

This rearrangement joins TRBV27 to TRBJ1-1; D not certain. Trimming took 3 bases from V and 1 from J, leaving 9 bases between them. CDR3 length: 14 amino acids. Germline values: CDR1 MNHEY, CDR2 SMNVEV (reference sequence). CDR3 nucleotide sequence: TGTGCCAGCAGTTTCCATGCGTCGAACACTGAAGCTTTCTTT. It encodes CASSFHASNTEAFF.

The CDR3 loop is CASSESERNGGGYTF. CDR3 nucleotide sequence: TGTGCCTCGTCTGAATCGGAACGGAATGGAGGTGGCTACACCTTC. The rearrangement links TRBV10-3 to TRBJ1-2; D unclear. The V end lost 11 bases, the J end lost 7 bases, and 26 bases lay between the germline ends. The CDR3 sequence is 15 residues long. Germline V CDR1 and CDR2: ENHRY, SYGVKD.

V and J are TRBV30 and TRBJ2-1; maybe TRBD2 (5 bases). From germline, CDR1 is GTSNPN and CDR2 SVGIG (reference sequence). The CDR3 has 13 residues. With 2 bases removed from V and 6 bases from J, the gap between germline ends came to 11 bases. The CDR3 region has the DNA TGTGCCTGGAGTAACGGGGAAAGCAATGAGCAGTTCTTC. This sequence encodes CAWSNGESNEQFF.

This clone was seen only a few times. CDR3: CASTPGQSNQPQHF. The DNA of the CDR3 is TGTGCCAGCACTCCGGGACAGAGCAATCAGCCCCAGCATTTT. This chain uses TRBV6-1 with TRBJ1-5; 7 nucleotides agree with TRBD1. The V segment lost 7 bases and the J segment 1 base; nucleotides outside the gene matches: 4. Per germline, CDR1 MNHNS and CDR2 SASEGT. The CDR3 is 14 residues long.

This chain joins TRBV9 and TRBJ2-7; D is uncertain. V gave up 0 bases and J gave up 2 bases, with 12 bases separating them. This CDR3 comprises 15 residues. In germline, CDR1 is SGDLS, CDR2 YYNGEE. CDR3 in amino acids: CASSVVSVPAYEQYF. CDR3 in DNA: TGTGCCAGCAGCGTAGTATCGGTGCCTGCCTACGAGCAGTACTTC.

The rearrangement uses TRBV4-2 and TRBJ2-1; 14 positions match TRBD2. Losses at the gene ends were 6 bases for V and 3 bases for J; bases not matched to a gene: 10. The CDR3 covers 18 residues. Germline CDR1 LGHNA, CDR2 YNFKEQ. The CDR3 protein is CASSPQGTSGSGYNEQFF. The DNA for the CDR3 is TGTGCCAGCAGTCCCCAGGGGACTAGCGGGAGCGGCTACAATGAGCAGTTCTTC.

Notes on this clone: The junction and the germline gene differ at one end; a read error may be behind it. The chain couples TRBV7-8 to TRBJ1-1; D perhaps matches TRBD1 (6 bases). CDR3 length equals 15 residues. The germline V gene has CDR1 SGHVS and CDR2 FQNEAQ. CDR3 bases: TGTGCCAGCAGTCGTACCAGGGGATGGGGCACTAAAGCTTTCTTT. It specifies CASSRTRGWGTKAFF.

The sample holds a few counts of this clone. The chain uses TRBV9 and TRBJ2-6; D remains unclear. The CDR3 is 14 amino acids. Deletions cut 4 bases from V and 3 bases from J, with 8 bases between. Germline V gene sequence: CDR1 SGDLS, CDR2 YYNGEE. CDR3 DNA: TGTGCCAGCAGCTCCCACGGTGGGGCCAACGTCCTGACTTTC. This gives the protein CASSSHGGANVLTF.

This clone was detected only once. This sequence joins TRBV7-9 and TRBJ2-7, with TRBD1 identical over 9 bases. This CDR3 region has 14 residues. Losses at the gene ends were 3 bases for V and 5 bases for J; bases not matched to a gene: 5. The germline V gene encodes CDR1 SEHNR and CDR2 FQNEAQ (reference sequence). The CDR3 DNA sequence: TGTGCCAGCAGCTTCTACAGGGGGCAGAACGAGCAGTACTTC. This encodes CASSFYRGQNEQYF. The whole variable domain, filled in from reference TRBV7-9 and TRBJ2-7, reads DTGVSQNPRHKITKRGQNVTFRCDPISEHNRLYWYRQTLGQGPEFLTYFQNEAQLEKSRLLSDRFSAERPKGSFSTLEIQRTEQGDSAMYLCASSFYRGQNEQYFGPGTRLTVT.

The V call is TRBV6-5, the J call TRBJ1-5, with a tentative D call TRBD1 (6 bases). The CDR3 contains 15 residues. Germline CDR1 MNHEY, CDR2 SVGAGI. Trimming shortened V by 0 bases and J by 0 bases, and 6 bases separated the two germline ends. The CDR3 DNA reads as TGTGCCAGCAGTTACTCGGACAGTAGCAATCAGCCCCAGCATTTT. Amino acids: CASSYSDSSNQPQHF.

This chain uses TRBV11-2 with TRBJ2-3, with D tentatively TRBD2 (6 bases). Looked up from germline, CDR1 is SGHAT and CDR2 is FQNNGV. V lost 1 base and J 10 bases, leaving 9 bases between the germline ends. This CDR3 is 12 amino acids long. CDR3 coding DNA: TGTGCCAGCAGCTTAGGCGGCGGGGCGCAGTATTTT. This codes for CASSLGGGAQYF.

This clone was seen only a few times. The chain links TRBV4-3 to TRBJ2-7, with 8 bases that match TRBD1. The CDR3 loop spans 15 amino acids. Germline CDR1 is LGHNA and CDR2 is YSLEER. After removal of 1 base from V and 2 bases from J, the junction contained 4 bases not matched to a gene. Here the CDR3 reads CASSQGTGGTYEQYF. The CDR3 DNA is TGCGCCAGCAGCCAAGGTACAGGGGGGACCTACGAGCAGTACTTC.

This clone appeared a single time. The chain combines TRBV6-1 with TRBJ2-1; 13 positions match TRBD2. CDR1 and CDR2 from the germline V gene are MNHNS and SASEGT. CDR3 length: 14 residues. The junction had 6 bases not matched to a gene; V was cut back by 6 bases and J by 10 bases. The CDR3 region is CASRLTGLAGEQFF. In DNA, the CDR3 is TGTGCCAGCAGACTAACGGGACTAGCGGGGGAGCAGTTCTTC.

The V gene is TRBV27, the J gene TRBJ2-7; 11 nucleotides align to TRBD1. The CDR3 runs 14 residues. V lost 7 bases, J lost 3 bases, and 5 bases stayed unmatched. Germline V lookup: CDR1 MNHEY, CDR2 SMNVEV (reference sequence). The DNA of the CDR3 is TGTGCCAGCACCCCCGGGACAGGGGGCTACGAGCAGTACTTC. This codes for CASTPGTGGYEQYF.

The chain has TRBV5-4 and TRBJ2-1; 11 bases agree with TRBD2. The germline CDR1 and CDR2 sequences are SGHNT and YYREEE (reference sequence). The CDR3 sequence is 17 residues long. V was pared by 5 bases and J by 0 bases, with 7 bases of the junction left unmatched. This chain's CDR3 is CASRLGTSGSSYNEQFF. The CDR3 region has the DNA TGTGCCAGCAGACTAGGGACTAGCGGAAGCTCCTACAATGAGCAGTTCTTC.

CDR3 residues: CAISDGQRNQPQHF. In nucleotides, the CDR3 is TGTGCCATCAGTGACGGACAGAGAAATCAGCCCCAGCATTTT. The chain couples TRBV10-3 to TRBJ1-5, with D possibly TRBD1 on 6 matching bases. This CDR3 has 14 residues. Germline CDR1 is ENHRY and CDR2 is SYGVKD. V shed 3 bases and J shed 4 bases, with 10 bases lying between them.

This clone was observed once. The chain is built from TRBV19 and TRBJ2-2; 8 positions agree with TRBD1. The CDR3 is 15 residues long. Per the germline V gene, CDR1 is LNHDA and CDR2 is SQIVND (reference sequence). The V segment lost 5 bases and the J segment 1 base; nucleotides outside the gene matches: 3. CDR3 region: CASSWDRLNTGELFF. The DNA for the CDR3 is TGTGCCAGTAGTTGGGACAGGTTGAACACCGGGGAGCTGTTTTTT. Drawing the rest from reference TRBV19 and TRBJ2-2, the complete variable domain is DGGITQSPKYLFRKEGQNVTLSCEQNLNHDAMYWYRQDPGQGLRLIYYSQIVNDFQKGDIAEGYSVSREKKESFPLTVTSAQKNPTAFYLCASSWDRLNTGELFFGEGSRLTVL.

This chain links TRBV13 with TRBJ2-5; 10 bases are shared with TRBD2. Germline CDR1 and CDR2: PRHDT and FYEKMQ (reference sequence). Trimming at V came to 5 bases and at J to 11 bases, leaving 17 bases not matched to a gene. This CDR3 is built from 16 residues. The CDR3 DNA reads TGTGCCAGCAGCCCAGCTGGGACTAGCGAGAGGGGGGAGCAGTACTTC. It is translated as CASSPAGTSERGEQYF.

The V gene is TRBV27, the J gene TRBJ2-7; maybe TRBD2 (6 bases). The germline CDR1 and CDR2 sequences are MNHEY and SMNVEV (reference sequence). Between the trimmed V and J ends, which lost 5 bases and 2 bases, there was a span of 19 bases. The length of the CDR3 is 16 residues. The CDR3 DNA is TGTGCCAGCAGTCCCCACAGTTTAGCGGAGGCCTACGAGCAGTACTTC. Its protein product is CASSPHSLAEAYEQYF.

This clone was recorded a few times. The rearrangement uses TRBV18 and TRBJ2-7; the D is unclear. V lost 2 bases and J lost 4, with 3 bases in between. This CDR3 spans 11 amino acids. Germline V gives CDR1 KGHSH, CDR2 LQKENI. The CDR3 here is CASSPEYEQYF. The CDR3 DNA is TGTGCCAGCTCACCAGAGTACGAGCAGTACTTC.

Details on this clone: Sequence at one end of the junction differs from germline and may be a read error. The rearrangement uses TRBV4-2 and TRBJ1-1; the D is unclear. CDR1 LGHNA and CDR2 YNFKEQ come from the germline V gene. The CDR3 runs to 16 residues. CDR3 region: CASSQLPGDANTKAFF. For the CDR3, the DNA is TGTGCCAGCAGCCAATTACCGGGAGACGCGAACACTAAAGCTTTCTTT.

This sequence joins TRBV5-4 and TRBJ1-3, with 7 bases that match TRBD1. From germline, CDR1 is SGHNT and CDR2 YYREEE (reference sequence). Trimming removed 4 bases from V and 0 bases from J; junction bases left unmatched: 7. CDR3 length: 16 amino acids. The CDR3 DNA is TGTGCCAGCAGCCCGGGGACAGCGGACTCTGGAAACACCATATATTTT. Amino acid sequence: CASSPGTADSGNTIYF. The variable domain in full, completed from reference TRBV5-4 and TRBJ1-3, reads ETGVTQSPTHLIKTRGQQVTLRCSSQSGHNTVSWYQQALGQGPQFIFQYYREEENGRGNFPPRFSGLQFPNYSSELNVNALELDDSALYLCASSPGTADSGNTIYFGEGSWLTVV.

The rearrangement links TRBV7-9 to TRBJ2-1; TRBD2 matches 11 bases. The CDR3 loop spans 16 amino acids. Germline values: CDR1 SEHNR, CDR2 FQNEAQ (reference sequence). V trimming: 2 bases; J trimming: 15 bases; junction bases outside the gene matches: 15. The CDR3 nucleotides read TGTGCCAGCAGCTTAAAGGGAGGGACTAGCGGTGGCCGTCTGTTCTTC. This sequence encodes CASSLKGGTSGGRLFF.

The chain combines TRBV4-3 with TRBJ1-2; no clear D. Germline V gene sequence: CDR1 LGHNA, CDR2 YSLEER. V was cut by 1 base and J by 4 bases, with 7 bases left in between. CDR3 size: 13 residues. CDR3 loop: CASSQVVGYGYTF. The CDR3 nucleotides are TGCGCCAGCAGCCAAGTGGTCGGCTATGGCTACACCTTC.

The rearrangement links TRBV11-2 to TRBJ2-5, with 9 nucleotides matching TRBD2. CDR1 and CDR2 from the germline V gene are SGHAT and FQNNGV. The V gene end was trimmed by 3 bases and the J gene end by 7 bases; junction bases not matched to a gene: 6. There are 14 residues in the CDR3. CDR3 protein: CASSLRGGLGTQYF. CDR3 nucleotide sequence: TGTGCCAGCAGCTTGCGGGGGGGCTTGGGGACCCAGTACTTC.